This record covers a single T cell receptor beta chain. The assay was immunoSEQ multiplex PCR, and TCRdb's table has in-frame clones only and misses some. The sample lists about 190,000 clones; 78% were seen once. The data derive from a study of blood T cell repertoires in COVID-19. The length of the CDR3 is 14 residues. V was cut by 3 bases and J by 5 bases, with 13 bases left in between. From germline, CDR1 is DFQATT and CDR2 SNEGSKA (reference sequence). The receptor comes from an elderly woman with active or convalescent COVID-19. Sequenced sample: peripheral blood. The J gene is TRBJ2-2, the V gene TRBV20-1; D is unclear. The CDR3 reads CSASRVSGTGELFF. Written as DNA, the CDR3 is TGCAGTGCTAGTAGAGTCTCCGGGACCGGGGAGCTGTTTTTT.